This is a list of T cell receptor beta chains from one sample in a study of T cell responses to AZD1222 COVID-19 vaccine. Profiling relied on immunoSEQ multiplex PCR, and the TCRdb table lists in-frame clones only, not all of them. The repertoire consists of fewer than 120,000 clones, with 70% to 90% occurring once and the leading ten covering 3.2%. The sequences come from peripheral blood, collected on day 0 of AZD1222 vaccination. The receptors shown here come from an adult in good health. Each CDR3 is given with its conserved first and last residue. The size of a clone is reported for some rows only, either as once, few or many, or as a class for expanded clones.

clone size: .
J gene: TRBJ1-1
V gene: TRBV24-1
CDR3 protein: CATSPLPNTEAFF

clone size: few
J gene: TRBJ1-1
V gene: TRBV3-1/TRBV3-2
CDR3 protein: CASSPTGFNTEAFF

clone size: .
J gene: TRBJ2-1
V gene: TRBV19
CDR3 protein: CASRRDSYNEQFF

clone size: .
J gene: TRBJ1-1
V gene: TRBV6-1
CDR3 protein: CASSDQGQKDTEAFF

clone size: .
J gene: TRBJ1-1
V gene: TRBV6-1
CDR3 protein: CASSEVGVGTEAFF

clone size: .
J gene: TRBJ2-1
V gene: TRBV9
CDR3 protein: CASSGSILAGGEDNEQFF

clone size: once
J gene: TRBJ2-2
V gene: TRBV29-1
CDR3 protein: CSGTVTDGGELFF

clone size: .
J gene: TRBJ1-5
V gene: TRBV28
CDR3 protein: CASRPPGQYSNQPQHF

clone size: .
J gene: TRBJ1-2
V gene: TRBV6-5
CDR3 protein: CASVSKGANYGYTF

clone size: .
J gene: TRBJ1-4
V gene: TRBV3-1/TRBV3-2
CDR3 protein: CASSRNRGSNEKLFF